This is a list of T cell receptor beta chains from one sample in a study of blood T cell repertoires in COVID-19. Sequenced by immunoSEQ multiplex PCR; TCRdb stores in-frame clones only, minus some. The sample gives some 250,000 clones, just under 85% of which show up once; roughly 9.6% is in the top ten. The sample taken for sequencing was peripheral blood. The receptors come from a woman aged 80 or over with acute or convalescent COVID-19. Both conserved end residues are part of each CDR3. D genes are given only for firm matches. For some rows the clone size is stated as once, few or many, or as a class when expanded; others skip it.

V gene: TRBV6-6
D gene: TRBD1
J gene: TRBJ1-5
clone size: -
CDR3 protein: CASSPGTGPQPQHF
CDR3 DNA: TGTGCCAGCAGCCCCGGGACAGGTCCTCAGCCCCAGCATTTT

V gene: TRBV15
D gene: -
J gene: TRBJ1-1
clone size: -
CDR3 protein: CATSRDQVDRLAFF
CDR3 DNA: TGTGCCACCAGCAGAGATCAGGTTGATAGGCTGGCTTTCTTT

V gene: TRBV7-9
D gene: TRBD1
J gene: TRBJ2-7
clone size: -
CDR3 protein: CASSLGQGKGYEQYF
CDR3 DNA: TGTGCCAGCAGCTTAGGACAGGGCAAGGGGTACGAGCAGTACTTC

V gene: TRBV5-1
D gene: TRBD1
J gene: TRBJ1-2
clone size: -
CDR3 protein: CASSLLGQEIYTF
CDR3 DNA: TGCGCCAGCAGCTTGTTGGGACAGGAGATCTACACCTTC

V gene: TRBV7-2
D gene: TRBD2
J gene: TRBJ2-1
clone size: -
CDR3 protein: CASSLVAGGNEQFF
CDR3 DNA: TGTGCCAGCAGCTTAGTAGCGGGGGGCAATGAGCAGTTCTTC

V gene: TRBV5-1
D gene: TRBD2
J gene: TRBJ2-5
clone size: -
CDR3 protein: CASSLSGGQGTQYF
CDR3 DNA: TGCGCCAGCAGCCTTAGCGGGGGGCAGGGGACCCAGTACTTC

V gene: TRBV10-3
D gene: TRBD1
J gene: TRBJ2-1
clone size: many
CDR3 protein: CAISLPGTGGYNEQFF
CDR3 DNA: TGTGCCATCAGTCTCCCCGGGACAGGGGGCTACAATGAGCAGTTCTTC

V gene: TRBV3-1/TRBV3-2
D gene: -
J gene: TRBJ1-3
clone size: -
CDR3 protein: CASSPTVDSGNTIYF
CDR3 DNA: TGTGCCAGCAGCCCGACAGTGGACTCTGGAAACACCATATATTTT

V gene: TRBV5-3
D gene: TRBD1
J gene: TRBJ1-6
clone size: -
CDR3 protein: CARSSPPGTGNSPLHF
CDR3 DNA: TGTGCCAGAAGCTCCCCACCCGGGACAGGGAATTCACCCCTCCACTTT

V gene: TRBV28
D gene: TRBD1
J gene: TRBJ1-3
clone size: -
CDR3 protein: CASSLPDRAGNTIYF
CDR3 DNA: TGTGCCAGCAGTTTGCCCGACAGGGCTGGAAACACCATATATTTT

V gene: TRBV2
D gene: TRBD1
J gene: TRBJ2-7
clone size: -
CDR3 protein: CASSGWGQGNEQYF
CDR3 DNA: TGTGCCAGCAGTGGATGGGGACAGGGAAACGAGCAGTACTTC

V gene: TRBV19
D gene: TRBD1
J gene: TRBJ2-2
clone size: -
CDR3 protein: CASSWGENRDRGPHGELFF
CDR3 DNA: TGTGCCAGTAGTTGGGGGGAAAACCGGGACAGGGGGCCCCACGGGGAGCTGTTTTTT

V gene: TRBV10-3
D gene: -
J gene: TRBJ2-3
clone size: -
CDR3 protein: CAISESNLTPGTDTQYF
CDR3 DNA: TGTGCCATCAGTGAGTCCAACCTTACACCAGGGACAGATACGCAGTATTTT

V gene: TRBV6-5
D gene: TRBD1
J gene: TRBJ1-2
clone size: -
CDR3 protein: CASSGQGMGGYTF
CDR3 DNA: TGTGCCAGCAGCGGACAGGGGATGGGAGGCTACACCTTC

V gene: TRBV28
D gene: -
J gene: TRBJ1-4
clone size: -
CDR3 protein: CASSLSGQPNEKLFF
CDR3 DNA: TGTGCCAGCAGTTTATCCGGACAGCCTAATGAAAAACTGTTTTTT

V gene: TRBV12-3/TRBV12-4
D gene: -
J gene: TRBJ1-5
clone size: once
CDR3 protein: CASSFGENQPQHF
CDR3 DNA: TGTGCCAGCAGTTTCGGGGAAAATCAGCCCCAGCATTTT